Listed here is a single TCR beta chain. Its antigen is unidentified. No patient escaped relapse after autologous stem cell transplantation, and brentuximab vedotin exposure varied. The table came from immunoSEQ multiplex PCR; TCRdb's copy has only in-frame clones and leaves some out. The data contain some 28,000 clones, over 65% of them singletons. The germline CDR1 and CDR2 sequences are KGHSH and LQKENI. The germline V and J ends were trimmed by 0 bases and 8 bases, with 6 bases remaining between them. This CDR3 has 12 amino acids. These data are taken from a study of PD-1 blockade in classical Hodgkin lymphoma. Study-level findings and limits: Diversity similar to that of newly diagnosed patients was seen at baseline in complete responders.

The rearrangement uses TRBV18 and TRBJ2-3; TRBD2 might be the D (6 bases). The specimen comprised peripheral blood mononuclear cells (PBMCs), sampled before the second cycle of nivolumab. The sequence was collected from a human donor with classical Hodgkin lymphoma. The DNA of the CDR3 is TGTGCCAGCTCACCACCACTAGCTACGCAGTATTTT. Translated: CASSPPLATQYF.